This paragraph covers one T cell receptor beta chain sequence. Compared with germline, one end of the junction differs, possibly owing to a read error. Authors' analysis steps: Estimation of nucleated cell counts was performed using reference gene primer amplification. Assay used: immunoSEQ multiplex PCR; TCRdb lists only in-frame clones, some missing. The V and J calls and clone size come from that table; D and trimming were worked out from the DNA. The table shows about 18,000 clones, with more than 75% occurring only once. This record comes from a study of blood T cell repertoires in COVID-19. Study-wide context: Sites across the United States, Italy and Spain contributed samples from acute and convalescent COVID-19. T cells, B-cell-depleted T cells, or PBMCs supplied cDNA or gDNA.

Per germline, CDR1 MNHEY and CDR2 SVGEGT. CDR3 size: 16 residues. The clonotype originates from a human donor in a cohort sampled during active COVID-19. Specimen: peripheral blood. V and J are TRBV6-2 or TRBV6-3 and TRBJ1-2; the D gene is possibly TRBD1 (5 bases). The CDR3 nucleotides are TGTGCCGGCAGCCCTACCGGGACTGACGACCCCTATGGCTACACCTTC. Its protein product is CAGSPTGTDDPYGYTF.